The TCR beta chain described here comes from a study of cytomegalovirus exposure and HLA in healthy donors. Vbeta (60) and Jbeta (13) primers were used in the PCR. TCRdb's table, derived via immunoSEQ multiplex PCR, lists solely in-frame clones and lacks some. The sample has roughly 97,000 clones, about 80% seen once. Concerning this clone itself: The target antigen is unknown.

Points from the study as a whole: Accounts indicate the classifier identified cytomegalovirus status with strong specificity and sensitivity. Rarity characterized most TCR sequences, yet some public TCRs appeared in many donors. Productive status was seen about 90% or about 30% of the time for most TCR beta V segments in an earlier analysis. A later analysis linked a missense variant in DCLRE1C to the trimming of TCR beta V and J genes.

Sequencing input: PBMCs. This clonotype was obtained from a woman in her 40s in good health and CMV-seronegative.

CDR3 DNA: TGCGCCAGCAGCCAAGATAGACAGATAACCTACGAGCAGTACTTC. Its translation is CASSQDRQITYEQYF. V and J are TRBV4-3 and TRBJ2-7; perhaps TRBD1 as D (5 bases). CDR1 and CDR2 from the germline V gene are LGHNA and YSLEER. V was shortened by 0 bases and J by 2 bases, with 11 bases between the two germline ends. There are 15 residues in the CDR3.